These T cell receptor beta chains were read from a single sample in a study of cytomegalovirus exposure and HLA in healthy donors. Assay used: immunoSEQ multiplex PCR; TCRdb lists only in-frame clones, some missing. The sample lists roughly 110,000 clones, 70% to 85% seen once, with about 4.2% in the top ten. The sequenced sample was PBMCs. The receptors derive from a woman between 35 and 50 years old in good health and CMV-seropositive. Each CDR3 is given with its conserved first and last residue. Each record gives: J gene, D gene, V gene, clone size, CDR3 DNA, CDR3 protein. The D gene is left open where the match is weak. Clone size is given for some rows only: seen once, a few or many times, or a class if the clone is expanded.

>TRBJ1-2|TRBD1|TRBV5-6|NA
TGTGCCAGCAGCTTCGGGACAGCTAACTATGGCTACACCTTC
CASSFGTANYGYTF
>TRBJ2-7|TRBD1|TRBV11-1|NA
TGTGCCAGCGCACGGGACAGAAGCATCCCGTACGAGCAGTACTTC
CASARDRSIPYEQYF
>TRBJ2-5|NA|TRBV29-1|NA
TGCAGCGTTGTTTTACAAGAGACCCAGTACTTC
CSVVLQETQYF
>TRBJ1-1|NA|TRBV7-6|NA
TGTGCCAGCAGCCTCGAGACAGGATTGAACACTGAAGCTTTCTTT
CASSLETGLNTEAFF
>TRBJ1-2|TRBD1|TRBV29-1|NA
TGCAGCCTCTTACAGGGGGCGGACTATGGCTACACCTTC
CSLLQGADYGYTF
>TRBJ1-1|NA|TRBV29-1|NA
TGCAGCGTTGGGAGGCTGAACACTGAAGCTTTCTTT
CSVGRLNTEAFF
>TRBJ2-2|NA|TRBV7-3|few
TGTGCCAGCAGCTTATCGGCAGGAACCGGGGAGCTGTTTTTT
CASSLSAGTGELFF
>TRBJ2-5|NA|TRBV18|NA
TGTGCCAGCTCACTGCAGGGTTTAAGGGAGACCCAGTACTTC
CASSLQGLRETQYF
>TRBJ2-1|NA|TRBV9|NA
TGTGCCAGCAGCCCCTCGGGGACCTACAATGAGCAGTTCTTC
CASSPSGTYNEQFF
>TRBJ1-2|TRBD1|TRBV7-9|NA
TGTGCCAGCAGCTTAGATCAGGGGGCAATAGGAACCTTC
CASSLDQGAIGTF
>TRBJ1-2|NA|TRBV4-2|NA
TGTGCCAGCAGCCAAGATTGGGTCGGGGGTGGCTACACCTTC
CASSQDWVGGGYTF
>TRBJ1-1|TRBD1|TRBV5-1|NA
TGCGCCAGCAGCTTAAATTCTTACGGACAGGGGAGAGGGGCGAACACTGAAGCTTTCTTT
CASSLNSYGQGRGANTEAFF
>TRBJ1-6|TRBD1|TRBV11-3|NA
TGTGCCAGCAGCTTACAGTCCGGGACAGGGTCACCCCTCCACTTT
CASSLQSGTGSPLHF
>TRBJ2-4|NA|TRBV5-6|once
TGTGCCAGCAGCTTACTGGAGGCCAAAAACATTCAGTACTTC
CASSLLEAKNIQYF
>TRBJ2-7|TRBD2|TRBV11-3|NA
TGTGCCAGCAGCTTATTCAGCGGGAGAGCCTACGAGCAGTACTTC
CASSLFSGRAYEQYF
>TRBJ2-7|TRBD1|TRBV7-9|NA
TGTGCCAGCAGCTCGATAAACAGGGGGTTAAGCTCCTACGAGCAGTACTTC
CASSSINRGLSSYEQYF
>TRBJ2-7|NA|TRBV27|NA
TGTGCCAGCAGTTCCCTAGGGGGCGAGCAGTACTTC
CASSSLGGEQYF
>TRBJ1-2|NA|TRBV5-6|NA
TGTGCCAGCAGCCCACTAAAGAACTATGGCTACACCTTC
CASSPLKNYGYTF
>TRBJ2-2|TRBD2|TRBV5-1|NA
TGCGCCAGCAGCTTGGTGTTGGCGGGAGGGTTCACCGGGGAGCTGTTTTTT
CASSLVLAGGFTGELFF
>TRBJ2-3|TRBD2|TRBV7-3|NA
TGTGCCAGCAGCTTAACCGGGAAGCGGGGTTCCACAGATACGCAGTATTTT
CASSLTGKRGSTDTQYF
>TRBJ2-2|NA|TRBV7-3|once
TGTGCCAGCAGCTTCGCGGCGAACACCGGGGAGCTGTTTTTT
CASSFAANTGELFF
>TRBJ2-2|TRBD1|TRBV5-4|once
TGTGCCAGCAGCTTGGGGGACAGGGTAAACACCGGGGAGCTGTTTTTT
CASSLGDRVNTGELFF
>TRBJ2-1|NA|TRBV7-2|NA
TGTGCCAGCAGTACGCGGGCAGGGAAGGGGGGGAATGAGCAGTTCTTC
CASSTRAGKGGNEQFF
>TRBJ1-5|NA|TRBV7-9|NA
TGTGCCAGCAGCTTAGAGTGGGGAGATAGCAATCAGCCCCAGCATTTT
CASSLEWGDSNQPQHF
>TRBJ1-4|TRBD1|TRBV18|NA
TGTGCCAGCTCACCAGGGGCAGGGGGCCAGGAAAAACTGTTTTTT
CASSPGAGGQEKLFF
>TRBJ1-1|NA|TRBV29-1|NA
TGCAGCGTCTTCAGGGTAGAGGACACTGAAGCTTTCTTT
CSVFRVEDTEAFF
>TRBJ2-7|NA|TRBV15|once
TGTGCCACCAGCAGGGGCCAAGCTGGCTACGAGCAGTACTTC
CATSRGQAGYEQYF
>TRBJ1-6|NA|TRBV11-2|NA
TGTGCCAGCAGCTTAGTTGGTGGCCATAATTCACCCCTCCACTTT
CASSLVGGHNSPLHF
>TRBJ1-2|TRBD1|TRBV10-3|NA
TGTGCCATCAGCCCCCAGGACAGGGATGGCTACACCTTC
CAISPQDRDGYTF
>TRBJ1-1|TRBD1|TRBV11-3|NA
TGTGCCAGCAGCTTAGATCAGTGGGACAGGGTGTACACTGAAGCTTTCTTT
CASSLDQWDRVYTEAFF
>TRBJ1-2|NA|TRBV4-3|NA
TGCGCCAGCAGCCAAGATGGGGGCACAGGGCAAGGCTACACCTTC
CASSQDGGTGQGYTF
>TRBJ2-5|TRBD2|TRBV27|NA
TGTGCCAGCAGTTGGGCGGGAGGGCCACAAGAGACCCAGTACTTC
CASSWAGGPQETQYF
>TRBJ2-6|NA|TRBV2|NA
TGTGCCAGCAGTGATATAGGGGGCTCTGGGGCCAACGTCCTGACTTTC
CASSDIGGSGANVLTF
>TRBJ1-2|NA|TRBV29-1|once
TGCAGCGTTGCCGCGACAGTAAACTATGGCTACACCTTC
CSVAATVNYGYTF
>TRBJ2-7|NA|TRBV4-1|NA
TGCGCCAGCAGCCCCACACATTCCTACGAGCAGTACTTC
CASSPTHSYEQYF
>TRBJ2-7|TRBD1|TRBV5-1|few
TGCGCCAGCAGCTTGGAGGGACAGGGTGAGCAGTACTTC
CASSLEGQGEQYF
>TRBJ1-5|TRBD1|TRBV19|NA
TGTGCCAGTAGTATAGACCGGGACAGGGATCCCAATCAGCCCCAGCATTTT
CASSIDRDRDPNQPQHF
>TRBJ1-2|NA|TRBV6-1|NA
TGTGCCAGCAGTGGGAGACTGAACTATGGCTACACCTTC
CASSGRLNYGYTF
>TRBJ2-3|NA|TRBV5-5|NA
TGTGCCAGCAGGAATGACCGGGTCTCTAGCACAGATACGCAGTATTTT
CASRNDRVSSTDTQYF
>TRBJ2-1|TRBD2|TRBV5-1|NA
TGCGCCAGCAGTTCCGGACTAGCGGTTAGCTCCTACAATGAGCAGTTCTTC
CASSSGLAVSSYNEQFF
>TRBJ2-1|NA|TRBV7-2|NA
TGTGCCAGCAGCTTACAGAGGACAGCCTACAATGAGCAGTTCTTC
CASSLQRTAYNEQFF
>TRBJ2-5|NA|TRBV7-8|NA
TGTGCCAGCAGCTCAGTCAGAGAGACCCAGTACTTC
CASSSVRETQYF
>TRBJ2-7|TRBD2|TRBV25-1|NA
TGTGCCAGCAGTTCGTCTAGCGGCTACGAGCAGTACTTC
CASSSSSGYEQYF
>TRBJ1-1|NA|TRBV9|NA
TGTGCCAGCAGCGCGCGGGGTGGGTACACTGAAGCTTTCTTT
CASSARGGYTEAFF